Listed here is a single T cell receptor beta chain. Its antigen remains unidentified. Assay: immunoSEQ multiplex PCR; the TCRdb copy retains only in-frame clones and omits some. The sample consists of 4,400 or so clones, 86% of them appearing once. The record originates from a study of immune evolution from preneoplasia to lung adenocarcinoma. Study information: HLA loss of heterozygosity: about 7% AIS, 15% MIA, over 25% ADC, none AAH. Study results and limitations: From normal lung to invasive adenocarcinoma, top clone frequencies appeared to decrease. Compared with EGFR-mutant or double wild-type lesions, KRAS-mutant nodules were more clonal. Clonality was highest in normal lung, lower in later-stage lesions apparently.

The CDR3 length is 12 residues. The V gene lost 2 bases and the J gene lost 0 bases, with 1 base spanning the gap. The germline CDR1 and CDR2 sequences are SGHRS and YFSETQ. This TCR was recovered from a person between 65 and 80 years old with lung adenocarcinoma. Specimen: FFPE lung adenocarcinoma in situ tissue. The chain is built from TRBV5-1 and TRBJ2-3; D remains ambiguous. CDR3 protein: CASSFSTDTQYF. In nucleotides, the CDR3 is TGCGCCAGCAGCTTTAGCACAGATACGCAGTATTTT.